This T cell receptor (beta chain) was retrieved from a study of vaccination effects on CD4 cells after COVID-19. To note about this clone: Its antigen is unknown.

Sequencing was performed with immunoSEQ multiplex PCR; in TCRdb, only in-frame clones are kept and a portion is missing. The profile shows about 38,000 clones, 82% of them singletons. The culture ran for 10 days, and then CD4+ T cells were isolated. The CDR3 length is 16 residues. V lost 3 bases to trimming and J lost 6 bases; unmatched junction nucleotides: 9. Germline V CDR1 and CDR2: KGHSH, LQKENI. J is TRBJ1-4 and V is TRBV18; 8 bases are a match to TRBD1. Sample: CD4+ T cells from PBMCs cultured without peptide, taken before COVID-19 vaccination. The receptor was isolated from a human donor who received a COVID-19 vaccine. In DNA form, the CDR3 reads TGTGCCAGCTCACCGGCTGCCGGGACAGGATATGAAAAACTGTTTTTT. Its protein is CASSPAAGTGYEKLFF.